This is a list of T cell receptor beta chains from one sample in a study of shared clonotypes between healthy human individuals. Some clones are missing from TCRdb's copy, which holds only in-frame ones; the method was immunoSEQ multiplex PCR. This table has roughly 890,000 clones, 80% to 95% appearing once. The sample taken for sequencing was naive CD8+ T cells sorted from blood. The receptors were gathered from a man under 40 in good health. CDR3s include the opening cysteine and the closing phenylalanine or tryptophan. D genes are given only for firm matches. The listing skips clone size in some rows; elsewhere it reads once, few, many or a size class.

d_call	v_call	clone_size	j_call	cdr3_nt	cdr3_aa
.	TRBV7-9	.	TRBJ2-5	TGTGCCAGCAGCTCCCTACAAGAGACCCAGTACTTC	CASSSLQETQYF
.	TRBV11-2	.	TRBJ2-1	TGTGCCAGCAGTTATTACAATGAGCAGTTCTTC	CASSYYNEQFF
.	TRBV5-4	.	TRBJ2-1	TGTGCCAGCAGCTTGGCTGGGCTCGATGAGCAGTTCTTC	CASSLAGLDEQFF
TRBD1	TRBV7-2	.	TRBJ1-2	TGTGCCAGCAGCTTAGAGGGGACAGAGGACGGCTACACCTTC	CASSLEGTEDGYTF
.	TRBV6-5	.	TRBJ2-7	TGTGCCAGCAGTTACTTCCAGGGCTACGAGCAGTACTTC	CASSYFQGYEQYF
TRBD1	TRBV5-5	few	TRBJ2-1	TGTGCCAGCAGCTTGTGGGACAGCGACAATGAGCAGTTCTTC	CASSLWDSDNEQFF
.	TRBV5-5	.	TRBJ1-2	TGTGCCAGCAGGATGAGAGGACCTCAGACGGTGGACAAGCAATATGGCTACACCTTC	CASRMRGPQTVDKQYGYTF
.	TRBV28	few	TRBJ1-5	TGTGCCAGCAGTTTAATGGGCGGTCAGCCCCAGCATTTT	CASSLMGGQPQHF
TRBD1	TRBV9	.	TRBJ2-7	TGTGCCAGCAGCGTAGGAGCATGGACAGGGGACTCCTACGAGCAGTACTTC	CASSVGAWTGDSYEQYF
.	TRBV11-3	.	TRBJ2-3	TGTGCCAGCAGCTCGACCGACCTCAGGGAGTATTTT	CASSSTDLREYF
.	TRBV11-1	.	TRBJ2-1	TGTGCCAGCAGCTTAGGTCCAGCCTCCAACAATGAGCAGTTCTTC	CASSLGPASNNEQFF
TRBD1	TRBV4-1	.	TRBJ1-4	TGCGCCAGCAGCCAAGATCGGGGGACAGCGAATGAAAAACTGTTTTTT	CASSQDRGTANEKLFF
TRBD1	TRBV6-5	.	TRBJ1-2	TGTGCCAGCAGTACGGGACAGGGCTATGGCTACACCTTC	CASSTGQGYGYTF
.	TRBV27	.	TRBJ1-2	TGTGCCAGCAGAGGGCAGAGCTATGGCTACACCTTC	CASRGQSYGYTF
.	TRBV5-5	.	TRBJ1-2	TGTGCCAGCAGCGCCCCCGGGGCCCTCTATGGCTACACCTTC	CASSAPGALYGYTF
.	TRBV28	.	TRBJ1-5	TGTGCCAGCAGTCGCCAGGGGATCAATCAGCCCCAGCATTTT	CASSRQGINQPQHF
TRBD2	TRBV5-6	.	TRBJ2-3	TGTGCCAGCAGCTTGGCCGGGACTAGCGGGAGAGATACGCAGTATTTT	CASSLAGTSGRDTQYF
.	TRBV9	few	TRBJ2-2	TGTGCCAGCAGCCAATACGGGGGAATCGGGGAGCTGTTTTTT	CASSQYGGIGELFF
.	TRBV7-9	.	TRBJ1-2	TGTGCCAGCAGCTTACAGGGAGGCTATGGCTACACCTTC	CASSLQGGYGYTF
TRBD2	TRBV7-9	.	TRBJ2-1	TGTGCCAGCAGCTCCCGAGCGGGAGGGCCGAACGACAATGAGCAGTTCTTC	CASSSRAGGPNDNEQFF
TRBD1	TRBV25-1	.	TRBJ2-7	TGTGCCAGCAGTGGACAGGGTCTCTACGAGCAGTACTTC	CASSGQGLYEQYF
.	TRBV5-1	once	TRBJ1-1	TGCGCCAGCAGCATACCCGGGACGGGGAACACTGAAGCTTTCTTT	CASSIPGTGNTEAFF
TRBD1	TRBV7-9	.	TRBJ2-7	TGTGCCAGCAGCTTAGAAGGACAGGGATACGAGCAGTACTTC	CASSLEGQGYEQYF